The 17 T cell receptor beta chains below were found in one sample sequenced in a study of CD8 T cells in Susac syndrome. RNA, at about 0.5 to 1 ug, was reverse transcribed with random hexamers. TCRdb used MiXCR to reprocess the immunoSEQ multiplex PCR reads, holding one entry per CDR3 protein. The sample holds 200,000 to 250,000 distinct CDR3 sequences, around 95% seen once. Specimen: CD4+ T cells from PBMCs. These receptors all come from a human donor with multiple sclerosis.

This chain links TRBV7-2 with TRBJ2-3, with D hard to call. The CDR3 sequence is 12 residues long. Germline CDR1 SGHTA, CDR2 FQGNSA. Trimming left V 3 bases short and J 6 bases short, with 7 bases between. The DNA of the CDR3 is TGTGCCAGCAGCTTCCCCGGGGATACGCAGTATTTT. This codes for CASSFPGDTQYF. Combining the CDR3 with reference TRBV7-2 and TRBJ2-3 gives the whole variable domain GAGVSQSPSNKVTEKGKDVELRCDPISGHTALYWYRQSLGQGLEFLIYFQGNSAPDKSGLPSDRFSAERTGGSVSTLTIQRTQQEDSAVYLCASSFPGDTQYFGPGTRLTVL.

The V call is TRBV20-1, the J call TRBJ2-7; 8 nucleotides match TRBD1. The CDR3 length is 13 residues. Germline V gene lookup returns CDR1 DFQATT and CDR2 SNEGSKA (reference sequence). V trimming: 8 bases; J trimming: 6 bases; junction bases outside the gene matches: 12. CDR3 in amino acids: CSSTGDRFGEQYF. DNA of the CDR3: TGCAGTTCTACCGGGGACAGGTTTGGCGAGCAGTACTTC.

The CDR3 DNA reads as TGTGCCAGCAGCGTAGAAAGCGGGAGCTCCTACAATGAGCAGTTCTTC. This encodes CASSVESGSSYNEQFF. The chain joins TRBV9 to TRBJ2-1, with 8 bases lining up with TRBD2. J was trimmed by 0 bases and V by 0 bases; bases with no gene match: 2. This CDR3 has 16 residues. Germline assignment: CDR1 SGDLS and CDR2 YYNGEE.

This chain links TRBV19 with TRBJ2-7; D is possibly TRBD1 or TRBD2 (5 bases each). Trimming pared 1 base from V and 6 bases from J, leaving 16 bases between. The CDR3 loop spans 15 amino acids. Germline loops: CDR1 LNHDA, CDR2 SQIVND (reference sequence). For the CDR3, the DNA is TGTGCCAGTAGTATAGGCCGGGGCGAGCCGACCGAGCAGTACTTC. This encodes CASSIGRGEPTEQYF.

The chain recombines TRBV7-8 with TRBJ2-5; no firm D call. Germline CDR1 reads SGHVS; CDR2 reads FQNEAQ. This CDR3 spans 13 amino acids. Trimming pared 3 bases from V and 4 bases from J, leaving 9 bases between. The DNA for the CDR3 is TGTGCCAGCAGCTTTAAATCTTTAGAGACCCAGTACTTC. Protein: CASSFKSLETQYF.

The J gene is TRBJ1-1, the V gene TRBV27; D is perhaps TRBD1 (6 bases). CDR3 size: 15 residues. Looked up from germline, CDR1 is MNHEY and CDR2 is SMNVEV (reference sequence). V was trimmed by 5 bases and J by 3 bases, leaving 16 bases between them. For the CDR3, the DNA is TGTGCCAGCAGTCCAGCAAGGGGGGGGTACACTGAAGCTTTCTTT. The encoded protein is CASSPARGGYTEAFF.

The rearrangement uses TRBV9 and TRBJ2-3; 11 bases fit TRBD2. The V segment lost 3 bases and the J segment 6 bases; nucleotides outside the gene matches: 9. CDR3 length: 16 residues. From germline, CDR1 is SGDLS and CDR2 YYNGEE. The CDR3 spells CASSAGTSGPIDTQYF. The CDR3 bases are TGTGCCAGCAGCGCCGGGACTAGCGGCCCTATCGATACGCAGTATTTT.

The V call is TRBV29-1, the J call TRBJ2-1; D is perhaps TRBD2 (5 bases). Trimming cost V 4 bases and J 0 bases, with 7 bases left between them. The CDR3 is 13 amino acids. Germline lookup yields CDR1 SQVTM and CDR2 ANQGSEA. CDR3 coding DNA: TGCAGCGTTGCCCGGGGCTCCTACAATGAGCAGTTCTTC. Translated, it gives CSVARGSYNEQFF.

The V and J genes are TRBV3-1 and TRBJ1-3; a possible D gene is TRBD1 (5 bases). This CDR3 has 16 amino acids. Trimming took 7 bases from V and 4 from J, leaving 20 bases between them. CDR1 and CDR2 (germline): LGHDT, YNNKEL (reference sequence). The chain's CDR3 is CASTSLGRGEGNTIYF. The CDR3, as DNA: TGTGCCAGCACCTCCCTTGGCCGGGGCGAGGGAAACACCATATATTTT.

This chain joins TRBV28 and TRBJ2-1, with TRBD1 identical over 8 bases. This CDR3 is 15 amino acids long. The ends lost 8 bases at V and 8 bases at J; junction bases unmatched: 14. The V gene's germline CDR1 is MDHEN and CDR2 SYDVKM. The CDR3 here is CASGYGQGNRYEQFF. CDR3 bases: TGTGCCAGCGGCTACGGACAGGGTAATAGGTATGAGCAGTTCTTC. Based on the CDR3 plus reference TRBV28 and TRBJ2-1, the full variable domain is DVKVTQSSRYLVKRTGEKVFLECVQDMDHENMFWYRQDPGLGLRLIYFSYDVKMKEKGDIPEGYSVSREKKERFSLILESASTNQTSMYLCASGYGQGNRYEQFFGPGTRLTVL.

The chain carries TRBV10-3 and TRBJ1-2; unclear D gene. Germline V lookup: CDR1 ENHRY, CDR2 SYGVKD. The CDR3 loop spans 12 amino acids. V was pared by 7 bases and J by 8 bases, with 14 bases between. CDR3 region: CAITSPSGGYTF. The CDR3 DNA reads TGTGCCATCACGTCCCCGTCGGGCGGCTACACCTTC.

The rearrangement uses TRBV20-1 and TRBJ1-6, with D possibly TRBD1 on 6 matching bases. Per the germline V gene, CDR1 is DFQATT and CDR2 is SNEGSKA (reference sequence). V lost 0 bases, J lost 10 bases, and 16 bases lay in between. The CDR3 loop spans 15 amino acids. The CDR3 coding sequence is TGCAGTGCTAGAGAAACAGGGATTGTAGTCTCACCCCTCCACTTT. Its protein product is CSARETGIVVSPLHF.

The rearrangement joins TRBV7-8 to TRBJ2-1; 11 positions match TRBD2. This CDR3 is built from 15 residues. Germline V gene sequence: CDR1 SGHVS, CDR2 FQNEAQ. Trimming cost V 5 bases and J 3 bases; bases outside gene matches: 3. DNA of the CDR3: TGTGCCAGCAGCAAGGGACTAGCGGTCTACAATGAGCAGTTCTTC. Protein sequence: CASSKGLAVYNEQFF. The full variable domain, its missing parts supplied by reference TRBV7-8 and TRBJ2-1, is GAGVSQSPRYKVAKRGQDVALRCDPISGHVSLFWYQQALGQGPEFLTYFQNEAQLDKSGLPSDRFFAERPEGSVSTLKIQRTQQEDSAVYLCASSKGLAVYNEQFFGPGTRLTVL.

The rearrangement joins TRBV10-3 to TRBJ2-3; a possible D gene is TRBD1 (5 bases). Trimming removed 0 bases at V and 0 bases at J, with 7 bases between. From germline, CDR1 is ENHRY and CDR2 SYGVKD. The CDR3 is 15 residues long. CDR3 bases: TGTGCCATCAGTGAGTCGCAGGGAAGCACAGATACGCAGTATTTT. This translates into CAISESQGSTDTQYF.

The chain recombines TRBV6-5 with TRBJ1-1; 7 bases align to TRBD1. The V and J ends lost 6 bases and 4 bases, in that order; junction bases with no gene match: 14. Germline-derived CDR1 and CDR2 are MNHEY and SVGAGI. This CDR3 comprises 16 residues. The CDR3 is CASRLDRGTAATEAFF. CDR3 coding DNA: TGTGCCAGCAGACTCGATAGGGGGACAGCTGCCACTGAAGCTTTCTTT.

This chain uses TRBV18 with TRBJ2-5; D gene ambiguous. Germline V gene sequence: CDR1 KGHSH, CDR2 LQKENI. V was cut by 1 base and J by 5 bases, with 5 bases left in between. The CDR3 has 12 amino acids. Here the CDR3 DNA reads TGTGCCAGCTCACCACTCGAGGAGACCCAGTACTTC. It encodes CASSPLEETQYF.

V is TRBV6-1 and J is TRBJ1-2; 7 bases align to TRBD1. The ends lost 10 bases at V and 8 bases at J; junction bases unmatched: 7. Germline CDR1 is MNHNS and CDR2 is SASEGT. CDR3 length: 11 residues. The CDR3 protein is CATVQGRGYTF. The DNA for the CDR3 is TGTGCCACCGTACAGGGGAGAGGCTACACCTTC.